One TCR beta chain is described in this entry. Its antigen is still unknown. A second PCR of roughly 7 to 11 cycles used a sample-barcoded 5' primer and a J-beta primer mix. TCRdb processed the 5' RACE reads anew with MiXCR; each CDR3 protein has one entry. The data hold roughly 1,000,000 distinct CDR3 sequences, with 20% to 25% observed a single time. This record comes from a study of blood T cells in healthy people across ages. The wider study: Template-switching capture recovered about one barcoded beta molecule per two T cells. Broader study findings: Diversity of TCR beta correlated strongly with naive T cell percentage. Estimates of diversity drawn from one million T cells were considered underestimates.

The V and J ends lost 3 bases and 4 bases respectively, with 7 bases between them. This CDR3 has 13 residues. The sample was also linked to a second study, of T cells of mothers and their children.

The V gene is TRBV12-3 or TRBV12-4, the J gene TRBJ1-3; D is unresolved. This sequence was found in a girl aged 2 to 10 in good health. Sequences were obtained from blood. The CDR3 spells CASSLARGNTIYF. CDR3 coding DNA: TGTGCCAGCAGTTTGGCCAGGGGAAACACCATATATTTT.